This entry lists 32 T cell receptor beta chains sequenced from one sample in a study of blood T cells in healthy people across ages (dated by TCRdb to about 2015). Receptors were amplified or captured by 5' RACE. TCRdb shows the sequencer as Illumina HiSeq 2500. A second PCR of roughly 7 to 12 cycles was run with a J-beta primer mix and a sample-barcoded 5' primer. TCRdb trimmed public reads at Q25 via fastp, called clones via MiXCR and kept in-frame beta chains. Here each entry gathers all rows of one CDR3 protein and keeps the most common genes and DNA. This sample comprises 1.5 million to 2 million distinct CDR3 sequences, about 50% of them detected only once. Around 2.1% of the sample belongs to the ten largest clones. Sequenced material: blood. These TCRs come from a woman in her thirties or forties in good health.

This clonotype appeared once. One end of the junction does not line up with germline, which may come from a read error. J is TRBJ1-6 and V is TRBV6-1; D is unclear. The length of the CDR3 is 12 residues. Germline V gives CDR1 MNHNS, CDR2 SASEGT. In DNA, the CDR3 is TGTGCCAGCAGGGAAGCACTCGACACCCTCCACTTT. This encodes CASREALDTLHF.

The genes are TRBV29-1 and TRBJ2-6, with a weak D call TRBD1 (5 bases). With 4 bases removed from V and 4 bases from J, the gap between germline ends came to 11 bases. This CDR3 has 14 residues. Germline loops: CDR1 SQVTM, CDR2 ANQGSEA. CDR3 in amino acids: CSVVQGIGANVLTF. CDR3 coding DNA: TGCAGCGTTGTCCAGGGTATCGGGGCCAACGTCCTGACTTTC.

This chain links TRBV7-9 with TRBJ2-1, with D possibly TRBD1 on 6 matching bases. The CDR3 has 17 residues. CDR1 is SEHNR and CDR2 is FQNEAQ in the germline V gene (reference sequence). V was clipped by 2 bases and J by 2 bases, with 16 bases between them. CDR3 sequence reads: CASSLHFGQRPYNEQFF. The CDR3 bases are TGTGCCAGCAGCTTACATTTTGGACAGAGACCCTACAATGAGCAGTTCTTC. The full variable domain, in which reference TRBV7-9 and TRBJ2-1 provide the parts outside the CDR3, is DTGVSQNPRHKITKRGQNVTFRCDPISEHNRLYWYRQTLGQGPEFLTYFQNEAQLEKSRLLSDRFSAERPKGSFSTLEIQRTEQGDSAMYLCASSLHFGQRPYNEQFFGPGTRLTVL.

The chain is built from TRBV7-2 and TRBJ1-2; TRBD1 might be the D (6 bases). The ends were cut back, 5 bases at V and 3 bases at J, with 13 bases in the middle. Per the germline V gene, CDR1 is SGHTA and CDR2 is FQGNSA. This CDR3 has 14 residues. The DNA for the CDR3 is TGTGCCAGCAGCCCCGGGGGCGGGGACTATGGCTACACCTTC. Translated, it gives CASSPGGGDYGYTF.

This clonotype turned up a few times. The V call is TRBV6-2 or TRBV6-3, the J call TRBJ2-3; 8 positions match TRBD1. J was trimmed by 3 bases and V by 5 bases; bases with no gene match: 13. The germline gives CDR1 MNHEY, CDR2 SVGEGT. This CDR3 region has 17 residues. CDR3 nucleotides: TGTGCCAGCAGTCCACGCCAGGGGGCTATTTTGACAGATACGCAGTATTTT. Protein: CASSPRQGAILTDTQYF.

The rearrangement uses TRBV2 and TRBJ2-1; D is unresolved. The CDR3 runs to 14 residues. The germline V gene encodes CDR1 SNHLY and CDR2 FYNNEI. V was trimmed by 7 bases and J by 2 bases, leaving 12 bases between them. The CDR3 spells CASKVSHTYNEQFF. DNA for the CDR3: TGTGCCAGCAAGGTCTCCCATACCTACAATGAGCAGTTCTTC.

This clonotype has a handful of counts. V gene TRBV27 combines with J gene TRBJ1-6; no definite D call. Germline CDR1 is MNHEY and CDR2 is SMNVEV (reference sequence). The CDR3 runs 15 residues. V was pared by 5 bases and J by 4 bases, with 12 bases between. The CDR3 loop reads CASSPSSRYNSPLHF. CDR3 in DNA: TGTGCCAGCAGTCCCTCCAGTAGATATAATTCACCCCTCCACTTT.

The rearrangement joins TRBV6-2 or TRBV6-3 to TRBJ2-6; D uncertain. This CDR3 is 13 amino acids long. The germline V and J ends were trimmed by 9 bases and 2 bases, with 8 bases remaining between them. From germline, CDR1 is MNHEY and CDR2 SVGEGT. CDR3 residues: CASETPGANVLTF. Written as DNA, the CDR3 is TGTGCCAGTGAAACTCCTGGGGCCAACGTCCTGACTTTC.

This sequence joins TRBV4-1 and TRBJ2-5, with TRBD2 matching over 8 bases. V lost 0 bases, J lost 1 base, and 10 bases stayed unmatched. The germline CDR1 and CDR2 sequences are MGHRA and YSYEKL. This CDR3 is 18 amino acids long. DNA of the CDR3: TGCGCCAGCAGCCAAGATTGGGAAGCGGGAGACTCCCAAGAGACCCAGTACTTC. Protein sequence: CASSQDWEAGDSQETQYF.

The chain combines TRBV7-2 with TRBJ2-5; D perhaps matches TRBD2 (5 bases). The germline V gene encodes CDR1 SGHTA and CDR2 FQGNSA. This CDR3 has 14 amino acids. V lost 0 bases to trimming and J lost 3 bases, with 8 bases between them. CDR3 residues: CASSLASVEETQYF. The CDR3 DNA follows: TGTGCCAGCAGCTTAGCTAGCGTAGAAGAGACCCAGTACTTC.

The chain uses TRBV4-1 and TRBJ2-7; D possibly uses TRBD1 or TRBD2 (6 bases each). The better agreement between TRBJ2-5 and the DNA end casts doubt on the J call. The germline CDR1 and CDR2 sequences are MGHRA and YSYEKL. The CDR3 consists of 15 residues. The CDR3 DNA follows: TGCGCCAGCAGCCAGACCGAAGGGGGGCAGGAGACCCAGTACTTC. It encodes CASSQTEGGQETQYF.

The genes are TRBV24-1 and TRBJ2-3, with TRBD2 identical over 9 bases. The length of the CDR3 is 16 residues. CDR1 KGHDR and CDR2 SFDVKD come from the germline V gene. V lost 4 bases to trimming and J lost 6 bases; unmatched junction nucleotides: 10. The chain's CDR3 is CATSDPGLAVKDTQYF. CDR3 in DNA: TGTGCCACCAGTGACCCGGGACTAGCAGTCAAGGATACGCAGTATTTT.

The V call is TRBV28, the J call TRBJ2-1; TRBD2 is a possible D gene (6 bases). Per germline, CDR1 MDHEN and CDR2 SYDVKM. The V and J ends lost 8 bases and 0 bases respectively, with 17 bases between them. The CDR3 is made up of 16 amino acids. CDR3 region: CASHFSGSGSYNEQFF. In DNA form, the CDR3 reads TGTGCCAGCCACTTTAGCGGAAGTGGCTCCTACAATGAGCAGTTCTTC. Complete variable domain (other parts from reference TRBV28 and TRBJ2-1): DVKVTQSSRYLVKRTGEKVFLECVQDMDHENMFWYRQDPGLGLRLIYFSYDVKMKEKGDIPEGYSVSREKKERFSLILESASTNQTSMYLCASHFSGSGSYNEQFFGPGTRLTVL.

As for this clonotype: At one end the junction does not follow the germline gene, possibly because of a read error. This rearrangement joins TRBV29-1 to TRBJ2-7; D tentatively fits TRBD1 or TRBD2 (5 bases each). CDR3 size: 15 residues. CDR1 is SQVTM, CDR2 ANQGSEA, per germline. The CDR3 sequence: CSVGPVDSPLGELYF. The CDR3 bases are TGCAGCGTTGGGCCCGTTGACAGCCCTCTAGGGGAGCTGTACTTC.

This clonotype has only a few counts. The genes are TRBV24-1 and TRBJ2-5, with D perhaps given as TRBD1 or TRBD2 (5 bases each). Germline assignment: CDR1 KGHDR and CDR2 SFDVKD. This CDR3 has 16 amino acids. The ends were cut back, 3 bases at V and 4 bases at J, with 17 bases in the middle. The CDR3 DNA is TGTGCCACCAGTGATCAGGGACCGACGACGAGAGAGACCCAGTACTTC. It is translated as CATSDQGPTTRETQYF.

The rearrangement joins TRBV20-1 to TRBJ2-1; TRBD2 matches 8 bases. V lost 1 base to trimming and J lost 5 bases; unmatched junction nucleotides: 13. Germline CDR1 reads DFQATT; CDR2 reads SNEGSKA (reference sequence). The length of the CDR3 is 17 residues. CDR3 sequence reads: CSARAVVVAGRNNEQFF. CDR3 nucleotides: TGCAGTGCTAGAGCGGTGGTGGTAGCGGGGCGAAACAATGAGCAGTTCTTC.

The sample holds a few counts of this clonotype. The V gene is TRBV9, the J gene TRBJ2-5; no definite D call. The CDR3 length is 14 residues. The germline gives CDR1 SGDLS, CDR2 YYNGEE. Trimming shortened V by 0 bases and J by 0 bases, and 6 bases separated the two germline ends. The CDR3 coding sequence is TGTGCCAGCAGCGTAGAGGCTAACCAAGAGACCCAGTACTTC. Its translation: CASSVEANQETQYF.

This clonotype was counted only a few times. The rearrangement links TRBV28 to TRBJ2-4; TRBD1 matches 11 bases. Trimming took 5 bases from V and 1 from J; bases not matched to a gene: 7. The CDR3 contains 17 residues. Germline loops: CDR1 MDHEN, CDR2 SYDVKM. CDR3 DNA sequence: TGTGCCAGCAGTGTAGGGACAGGGGGGAAGGCCAAAAACATTCAGTACTTC. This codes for CASSVGTGGKAKNIQYF.

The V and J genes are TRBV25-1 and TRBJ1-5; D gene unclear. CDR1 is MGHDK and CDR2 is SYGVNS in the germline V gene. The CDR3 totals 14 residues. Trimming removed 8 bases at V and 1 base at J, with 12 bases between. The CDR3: CASAGWGSNQPQHF. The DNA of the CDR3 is TGTGCCAGCGCCGGGTGGGGAAGCAATCAGCCCCAGCATTTT.

CDR3 in amino acids: CSARDRSRAVRAKNIQYF. Here the CDR3 DNA reads TGCAGTGCTAGAGATCGGTCAAGGGCGGTCAGGGCCAAAAACATTCAGTACTTC. J is TRBJ2-4 and V is TRBV20-1; D is undetermined. V shed 0 bases and J shed 1 base, with 19 bases lying between them. Looked up from germline, CDR1 is DFQATT and CDR2 is SNEGSKA (reference sequence). This CDR3 contains 18 residues.

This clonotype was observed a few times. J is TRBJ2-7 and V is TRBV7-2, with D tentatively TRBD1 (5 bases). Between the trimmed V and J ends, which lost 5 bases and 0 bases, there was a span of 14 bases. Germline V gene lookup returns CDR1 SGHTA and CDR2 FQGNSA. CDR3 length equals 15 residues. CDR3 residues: CASSPRQILSYEQYF. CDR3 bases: TGTGCCAGCAGCCCCCGACAGATACTCTCCTACGAGCAGTACTTC.

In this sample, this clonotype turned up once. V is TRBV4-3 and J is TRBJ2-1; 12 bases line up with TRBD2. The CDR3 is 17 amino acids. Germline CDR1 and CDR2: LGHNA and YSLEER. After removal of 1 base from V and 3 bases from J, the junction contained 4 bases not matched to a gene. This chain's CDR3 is CASSQGLTSGGYNEQFF. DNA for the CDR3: TGCGCCAGCAGCCAAGGCCTGACTAGCGGGGGCTACAATGAGCAGTTCTTC.

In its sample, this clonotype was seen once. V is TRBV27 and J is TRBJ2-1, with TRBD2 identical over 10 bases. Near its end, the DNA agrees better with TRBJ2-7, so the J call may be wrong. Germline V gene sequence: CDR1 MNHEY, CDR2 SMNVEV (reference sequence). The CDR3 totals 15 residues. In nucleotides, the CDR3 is TGTGCCAGCAGTCTTAGCGGGGGGCAGTACAATGAGCAGTACTTC. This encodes CASSLSGGQYNEQYF.

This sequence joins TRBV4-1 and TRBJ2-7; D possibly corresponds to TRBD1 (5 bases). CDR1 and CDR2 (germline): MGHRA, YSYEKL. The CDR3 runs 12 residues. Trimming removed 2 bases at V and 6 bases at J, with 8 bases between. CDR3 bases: TGCGCCAGCAGCCAATGGGGCTGCGAGCAGTACTTC. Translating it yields CASSQWGCEQYF.

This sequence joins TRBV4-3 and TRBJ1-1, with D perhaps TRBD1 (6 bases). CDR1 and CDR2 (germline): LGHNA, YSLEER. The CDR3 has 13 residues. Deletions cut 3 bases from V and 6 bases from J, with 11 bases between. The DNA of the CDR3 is TGCGCCAGCAGCCACAACAGGGAGCCTGAAGCTTTCTTT. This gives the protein CASSHNREPEAFF.

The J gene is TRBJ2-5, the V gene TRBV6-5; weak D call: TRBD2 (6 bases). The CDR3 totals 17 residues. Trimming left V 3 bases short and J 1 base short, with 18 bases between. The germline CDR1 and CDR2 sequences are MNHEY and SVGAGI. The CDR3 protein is CASSYQASVEGQETQYF. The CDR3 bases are TGTGCCAGCAGTTATCAGGCTAGCGTGGAGGGCCAAGAGACCCAGTACTTC.

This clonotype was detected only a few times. CDR3 DNA: TGCGCCAGCAGTGATATGAACATGGGAAACATTCAGTACTTC. Translated: CASSDMNMGNIQYF. The chain carries TRBV10-1 and TRBJ2-4; D unresolved. CDR1 is WNHNN, CDR2 SYGVQD, per germline (reference sequence). Trimming left V 3 bases short and J 6 bases short, with 12 bases between. The CDR3 has 14 amino acids.

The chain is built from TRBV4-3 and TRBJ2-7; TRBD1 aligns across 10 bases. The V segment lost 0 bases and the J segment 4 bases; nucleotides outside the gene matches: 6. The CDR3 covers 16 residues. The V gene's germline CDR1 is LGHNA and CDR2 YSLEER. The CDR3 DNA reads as TGCGCCAGCAGCCAAGACCCGGGACAGGGGAGTTACGAGCAGTACTTC. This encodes CASSQDPGQGSYEQYF.

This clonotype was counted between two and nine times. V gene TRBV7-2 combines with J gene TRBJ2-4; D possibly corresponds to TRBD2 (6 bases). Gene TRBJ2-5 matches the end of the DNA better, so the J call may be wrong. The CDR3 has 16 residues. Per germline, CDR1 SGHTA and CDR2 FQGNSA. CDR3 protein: CASSLSPGAGKETQYF. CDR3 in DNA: TGTGCCAGCAGCTTAAGTCCCGGGGCGGGGAAAGAGACCCAGTACTTC.

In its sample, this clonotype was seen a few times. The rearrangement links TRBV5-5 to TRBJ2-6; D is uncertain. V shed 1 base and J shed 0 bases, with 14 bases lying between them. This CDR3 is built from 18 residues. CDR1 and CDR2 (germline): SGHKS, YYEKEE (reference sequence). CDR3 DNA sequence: TGTGCCAGCAGCTTGTTTCCAGGCGTAAGCTCTGGGGCCAACGTCCTGACTTTC. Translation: CASSLFPGVSSGANVLTF.

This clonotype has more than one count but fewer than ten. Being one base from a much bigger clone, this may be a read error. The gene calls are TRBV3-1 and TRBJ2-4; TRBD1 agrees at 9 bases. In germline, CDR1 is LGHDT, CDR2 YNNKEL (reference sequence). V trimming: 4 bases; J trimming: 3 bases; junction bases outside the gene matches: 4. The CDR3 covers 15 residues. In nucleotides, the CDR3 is TGTGCCAGCAGCCGGACAGGGGCGGACAAAAACATTCAGTACTTC. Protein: CASSRTGADKNIQYF. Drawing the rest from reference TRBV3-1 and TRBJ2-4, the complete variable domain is DTAVSQTPKYLVTQMGNDKSIKCEQNLGHDTMYWYKQDSKKFLKIMFSYNNKELIINETVPNRFSPKSPDKAHLNLHINSLELGDSAVYFCASSRTGADKNIQYFGAGTRLSVL.

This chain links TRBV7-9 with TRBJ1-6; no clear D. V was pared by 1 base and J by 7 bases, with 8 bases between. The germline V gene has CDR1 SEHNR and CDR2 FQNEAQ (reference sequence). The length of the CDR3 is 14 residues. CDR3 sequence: CASSLENRNSPLHF. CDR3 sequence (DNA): TGTGCCAGCAGCTTAGAGAACAGAAATTCACCCCTCCACTTT.